Sequencing of this TCR beta chain was carried out in a study of regulatory T cells in long-lasting Graves disease. Whole-study findings and limits: Between persistent patients, roughly 2,600 public clonotypes were shared, exceeding the 966 shared between new patients. Favored gene segments in persistent disease were TRBV28, TRBJ1-2 and TRBJ2-5. Analyses excluded thyroid tissue, covering peripheral blood alone.

The CDR3 covers 14 residues. Trimming pared 5 bases from V and 3 bases from J, leaving 15 bases between. Per germline, CDR1 SGHRS and CDR2 YFSETQ. This clonotype was counted between two and nine times. Its antigen is not known. Arm-PCR of CDR3 regions and iRepertoire HTBI primers were used to build TCR beta libraries. One entry per CDR3 protein results from TCRdb running MiXCR on the multiplex PCR reads. The sample has 600,000 to 850,000 distinct CDR3 sequences, 30% seen once. Documented time point: persistent/refractory GD, antithyroid drugs over 5 years with positive TRAb. From RNA extracted from PBMCs, the TCR library was made.

The input for sequencing was peripheral blood mononuclear cells (PBMCs), taken when the disease was refractory, from a patient treated with antithyroid drugs. The chain is built from TRBV5-1 and TRBJ2-7, with D possibly TRBD1 on 5 matching bases. This clonotype was obtained from a female donor with Graves disease. The CDR3 nucleotides are TGCGCCAGCAGAAAGTACTTAGGGGACTACGAGCAGTACTTC. Its translation: CASRKYLGDYEQYF.